This TCR beta chain was sequenced during a study of T-cell memory formation after mild COVID-19. As to this clonotype: Its specificity is unknown.

TCRdb recomputed calls from the 5' RACE reads with MiXCR, one row per CDR3 protein. The repertoire holds 410,000 or so distinct CDR3 sequences, with less than 25% as singletons. Germline trimming cut 5 bases from V and 7 bases from J; bases unmatched to any gene: 13. The germline V gene has CDR1 SGHTA and CDR2 FQGNSA. The CDR3 is 16 residues long. Study-wide results and limits: Contracting CD4+ clones sat mainly in CM and EM; CD8+ in EMRA.

The chain links TRBV7-2 to TRBJ1-4, with TRBD1 matching over 7 bases. The clonotype was recovered from an adult woman who had mild COVID-19 (a few samples of this study predate the infection). Cell type and time point are not known. The material sequenced was PBMCs or a T cell subset sorted from them (not recorded which). As DNA, the CDR3 is TGTGCCAGCAGCGCCAGACAGGGTCCCTCTCTTGAAAAACTGTTTTTT. Its protein is CASSARQGPSLEKLFF.